A single sample is the source of the 18 T cell receptor beta chains below, sequenced in a study of T cell responses to AZD1222 COVID-19 vaccine. Sequencing was performed with immunoSEQ multiplex PCR; in TCRdb, only in-frame clones are kept and a portion is missing. The profile shows roughly 100,000 clones, approximately 89% of them singletons. Here the sequenced sample was peripheral blood, taken 28 days after the second AZD1222 dose. All receptors come from an adult who received the AZD1222 COVID-19 vaccine.

This sequence joins TRBV7-9 and TRBJ2-1; D gene ambiguous. The V end lost 1 base, the J end lost 0 bases, and 7 bases lay between the germline ends. Germline values: CDR1 SEHNR, CDR2 FQNEAQ (reference sequence). The length of the CDR3 is 15 residues. As DNA, the CDR3 is TGTGCCAGCAGCTTAGACGCTGTCTCCTACAATGAGCAGTTCTTC. Its protein product is CASSLDAVSYNEQFF.

This chain connects TRBV5-8 to TRBJ1-2; the D gene is possibly TRBD1 (6 bases). There are 16 residues in the CDR3. Looked up from germline, CDR1 is SGHTS and CDR2 is YDEGEE. The V and J ends lost 1 base and 2 bases respectively, with 15 bases between them. CDR3 in amino acids: CASSLYSGQGNYGYTF. The CDR3 DNA follows: TGTGCCAGCAGCTTGTACTCCGGGCAGGGGAACTATGGCTACACCTTC.

The chain carries TRBV5-6 and TRBJ2-5, with D hard to call. Germline V gives CDR1 SGHDT, CDR2 YYEEEE. The CDR3 has 13 amino acids. V was clipped by 1 base and J by 2 bases, with 6 bases between them. CDR3 bases: TGTGCCAGCAGCTTGAGTCCTCAAGAGACCCAGTACTTC. This translates into CASSLSPQETQYF.

The chain carries TRBV5-1 and TRBJ2-2; 12 bases line up with TRBD2. The ends lost 7 bases at V and 5 bases at J; junction bases unmatched: 9. CDR3 length equals 16 residues. Germline assignment: CDR1 SGHRS and CDR2 YFSETQ. Written as DNA, the CDR3 is TGCGCCAGCCGACGGACTAGCGGGATCCAAACCGGGGAGCTGTTTTTT. It codes for CASRRTSGIQTGELFF.

This clone occurred once. This chain uses TRBV20-1 with TRBJ2-1; 8 nucleotides line up with TRBD1. The length of the CDR3 is 10 residues. Germline V gene data show CDR1 as DFQATT and CDR2 as SNEGSKA (reference sequence). Trimming removed 7 bases from V and 7 bases from J; junction bases left unmatched: 0. The CDR3 spells CSGTGNEQFF. The CDR3 region has the DNA TGCAGTGGGACAGGGAATGAGCAGTTCTTC.

The gene calls are TRBV28 and TRBJ2-2, with 13 bases lining up with TRBD2. The CDR3 is 15 amino acids. V shed 7 bases, J shed 6 bases, and the junction held 5 bases outside the gene matches. Per germline, CDR1 MDHEN and CDR2 SYDVKM. This chain's CDR3 is CASILGLAGAGELFF. CDR3 DNA sequence: TGTGCCAGCATCCTAGGACTAGCGGGGGCCGGGGAGCTGTTTTTT.

V and J are TRBV7-9 and TRBJ1-2; no clear D. Per germline, CDR1 SEHNR and CDR2 FQNEAQ (reference sequence). V shed 3 bases and J shed 4 bases, with 18 bases lying between them. This CDR3 is 16 amino acids long. CDR3 amino acids: CASSLSNFVLAYGYTF. CDR3 DNA sequence: TGTGCCAGCAGCTTGAGTAATTTCGTACTGGCCTATGGCTACACCTTC. Filled out from reference TRBV7-9 and TRBJ1-2, the complete variable domain reads DTGVSQNPRHKITKRGQNVTFRCDPISEHNRLYWYRQTLGQGPEFLTYFQNEAQLEKSRLLSDRFSAERPKGSFSTLEIQRTEQGDSAMYLCASSLSNFVLAYGYTFGSGTRLTVV.

The J gene is TRBJ2-7, the V gene TRBV4-1, with D perhaps being TRBD1 or TRBD2 (5 bases each). This CDR3 contains 14 residues. The V end was cut by 3 bases, the J end by 7 bases, with 16 bases between. The germline V gene encodes CDR1 MGHRA and CDR2 YSYEKL. CDR3 nucleotides: TGCGCCAGCAGCCAGGGACCCCGCTGGAGGGAGCAGTACTTC. Translated: CASSQGPRWREQYF.

The chain couples TRBV28 to TRBJ2-3, with TRBD2 matching over 11 bases. This CDR3 comprises 14 residues. Germline V gene lookup returns CDR1 MDHEN and CDR2 SYDVKM. Trimming took 6 bases from V and 5 from J; bases not matched to a gene: 4. CDR3 DNA sequence: TGTGCCAGCAGCCGTAGCGGGGGGGGAGATACGCAGTATTTT. Its translation: CASSRSGGGDTQYF.

The rearrangement joins TRBV7-9 to TRBJ1-4, with a tentative D call TRBD1 (6 bases). This CDR3 is 14 amino acids long. V lost 2 bases and J 8 bases, leaving 12 bases between the germline ends. Looked up from germline, CDR1 is SEHNR and CDR2 is FQNEAQ (reference sequence). The CDR3 is CASSLLQGGEKLFF. CDR3 nucleotides: TGTGCCAGCAGCTTACTACAGGGAGGGGAAAAACTGTTTTTT.

This chain links TRBV11-2 with TRBJ2-7; D gene unclear. Germline V gene sequence: CDR1 SGHAT, CDR2 FQNNGV. The CDR3 totals 12 residues. Trimming removed 3 bases from V and 0 bases from J, with 3 bases in between. The CDR3 nucleotides are TGTGCCAGCAGCTTTAGCTCCTACGAGCAGTACTTC. This encodes CASSFSSYEQYF.

This chain links TRBV6-5 with TRBJ2-7; TRBD1 matches 9 bases. Per the germline V gene, CDR1 is MNHEY and CDR2 is SVGAGI. The junction had 7 bases not matched to a gene; V was cut back by 7 bases and J by 0 bases. This CDR3 contains 15 residues. In DNA form, the CDR3 reads TGTGCCAGCATCGGGGGACAGGGATTCTCCTACGAGCAGTACTTC. Protein: CASIGGQGFSYEQYF.

The chain carries TRBV27 and TRBJ1-1, with D unresolved. Trimming took off 5 bases at V and 0 bases at J, with 10 bases between the two ends. Germline-derived CDR1 and CDR2 are MNHEY and SMNVEV (reference sequence). The CDR3 is 14 amino acids. The CDR3 region has the DNA TGTGCCAGCAGTCCCCGGGCGTTGAACACTGAAGCTTTCTTT. This codes for CASSPRALNTEAFF.

The CDR3, as DNA: TGTGCCAGCAGCTTAGGGACCTTCACTGAAGCTTTCTTT. This sequence encodes CASSLGTFTEAFF. The chain carries TRBV7-9 and TRBJ1-1; D call uncertain. The CDR3 spans 13 residues. In germline, CDR1 is SEHNR, CDR2 FQNEAQ (reference sequence). Trimming pared 1 base from V and 4 bases from J, leaving 7 bases between. Variable domain in full (rest from reference TRBV7-9 and TRBJ1-1): DTGVSQNPRHKITKRGQNVTFRCDPISEHNRLYWYRQTLGQGPEFLTYFQNEAQLEKSRLLSDRFSAERPKGSFSTLEIQRTEQGDSAMYLCASSLGTFTEAFFGQGTRLTVV.

The chain couples TRBV5-5 to TRBJ2-7; D gene unclear. V lost 0 bases and J lost 3, with 7 bases in between. CDR3 length: 13 amino acids. CDR1 and CDR2 from the germline V gene are SGHKS and YYEKEE (reference sequence). Here the CDR3 DNA reads TGTGCCAGCAGCTTGGACTCCCTCTACGAGCAGTACTTC. It encodes CASSLDSLYEQYF.

V gene TRBV4-1 combines with J gene TRBJ2-7; D is undetermined. Per germline, CDR1 MGHRA and CDR2 YSYEKL. Trimming took off 1 base at V and 1 base at J, with 5 bases between the two ends. The CDR3 loop spans 13 amino acids. CDR3 DNA: TGCGCCAGCAGCCAAGGGAGATCCTACGAGCAGTACTTC. It specifies CASSQGRSYEQYF.

This chain links TRBV6-5 with TRBJ1-2, with 10 bases matching TRBD1. The junction had 10 bases not matched to a gene; V was cut back by 1 base and J by 8 bases. The CDR3 has 16 amino acids. CDR1 and CDR2 (germline): MNHEY, SVGAGI. The CDR3 bases are TGTGCCAGCAGTTACTGGACGGACAGGGGGGGAGGAGGCTACACCTTC. It yields the protein CASSYWTDRGGGGYTF.

This clone was picked up one time. J is TRBJ2-7 and V is TRBV19; the D gene is possibly TRBD1 (6 bases). Between the trimmed V and J ends, which lost 8 bases and 3 bases, there was a span of 17 bases. Germline loops: CDR1 LNHDA, CDR2 SQIVND (reference sequence). The CDR3 length is 14 residues. The CDR3 DNA follows: TGTGCCAGTCGTCCGGGACACGCAGACTACGAGCAGTACTTC. Amino acids: CASRPGHADYEQYF.